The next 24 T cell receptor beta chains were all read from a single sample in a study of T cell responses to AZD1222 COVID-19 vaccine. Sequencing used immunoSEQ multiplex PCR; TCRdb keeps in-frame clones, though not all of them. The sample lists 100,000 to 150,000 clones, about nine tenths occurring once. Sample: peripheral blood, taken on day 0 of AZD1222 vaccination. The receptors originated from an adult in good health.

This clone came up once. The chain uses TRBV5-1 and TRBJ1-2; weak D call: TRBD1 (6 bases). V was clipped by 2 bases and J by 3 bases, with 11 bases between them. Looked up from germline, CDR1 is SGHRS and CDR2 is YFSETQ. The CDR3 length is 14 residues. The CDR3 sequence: CASSLEGVDYGYTF. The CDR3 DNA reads TGCGCCAGCAGCTTAGAGGGGGTGGACTATGGCTACACCTTC.

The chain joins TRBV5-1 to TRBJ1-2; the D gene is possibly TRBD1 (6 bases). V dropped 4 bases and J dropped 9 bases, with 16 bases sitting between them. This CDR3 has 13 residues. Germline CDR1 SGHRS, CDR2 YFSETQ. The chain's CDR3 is CASSVDGGLSYTF. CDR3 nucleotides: TGCGCCAGCAGCGTTGACGGGGGGCTGAGCTACACCTTC.

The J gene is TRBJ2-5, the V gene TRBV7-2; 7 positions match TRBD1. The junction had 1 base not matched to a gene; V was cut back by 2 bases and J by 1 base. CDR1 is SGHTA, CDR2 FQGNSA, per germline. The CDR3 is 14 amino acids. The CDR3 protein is CASSLYRGQETQYF. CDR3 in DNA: TGTGCCAGCAGCTTATACAGGGGCCAAGAGACCCAGTACTTC.

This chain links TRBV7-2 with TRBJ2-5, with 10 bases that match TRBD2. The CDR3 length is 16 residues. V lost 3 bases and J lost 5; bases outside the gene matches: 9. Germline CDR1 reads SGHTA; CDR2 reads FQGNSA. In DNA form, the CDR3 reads TGTGCCAGCAGCTTGAGCGGGGGGGCTTCTAGGGAGACCCAGTACTTC. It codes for CASSLSGGASRETQYF.

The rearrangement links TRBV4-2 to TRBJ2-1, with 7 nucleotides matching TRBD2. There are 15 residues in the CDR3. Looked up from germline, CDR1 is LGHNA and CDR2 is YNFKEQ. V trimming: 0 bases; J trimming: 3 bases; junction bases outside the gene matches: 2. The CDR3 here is CASSQESSGYNEQFF. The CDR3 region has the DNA TGTGCCAGCAGCCAAGAATCTAGCGGCTACAATGAGCAGTTCTTC.

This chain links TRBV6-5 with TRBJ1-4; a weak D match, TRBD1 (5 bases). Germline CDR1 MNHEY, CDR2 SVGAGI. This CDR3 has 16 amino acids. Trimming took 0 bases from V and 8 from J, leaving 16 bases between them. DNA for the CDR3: TGTGCCAGCAGTTACTCGAGGCCGGGACTCGGGGAAAAACTGTTTTTT. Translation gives CASSYSRPGLGEKLFF.

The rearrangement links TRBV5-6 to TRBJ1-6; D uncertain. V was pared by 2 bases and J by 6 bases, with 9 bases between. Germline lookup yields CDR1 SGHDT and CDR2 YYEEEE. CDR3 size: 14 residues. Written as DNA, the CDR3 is TGTGCCAGCAGCTTTGGACCGCCTAATTCACCCCTCCACTTT. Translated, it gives CASSFGPPNSPLHF. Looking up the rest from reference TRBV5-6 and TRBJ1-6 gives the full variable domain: DAGVTQSPTHLIKTRGQQVTLRCSPKSGHDTVSWYQQALGQGPQFIFQYYEEEERQRGNFPDRFSGHQFPNYSSELNVNALLLGDSALYLCASSFGPPNSPLHFGNGTRLTVT.

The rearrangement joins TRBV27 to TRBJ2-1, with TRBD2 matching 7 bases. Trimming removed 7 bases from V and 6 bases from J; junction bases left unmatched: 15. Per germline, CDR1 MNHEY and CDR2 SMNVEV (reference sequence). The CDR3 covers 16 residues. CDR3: CASIPQVLADRNEQFF. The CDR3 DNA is TGTGCCAGCATTCCTCAGGTCCTAGCGGACCGCAATGAGCAGTTCTTC.

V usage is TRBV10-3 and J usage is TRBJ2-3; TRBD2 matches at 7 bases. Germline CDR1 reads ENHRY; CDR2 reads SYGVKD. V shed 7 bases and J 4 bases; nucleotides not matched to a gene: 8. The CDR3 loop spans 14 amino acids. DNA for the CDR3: TGTGCCATCATGACGGGGACTACCCCAGATACGCAGTATTTT. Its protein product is CAIMTGTTPDTQYF.

CDR3 in DNA: TGTGCCATCAGTGAAGGGGGGGCCGGGAATCAGCCCCAGCATTTT. As protein: CAISEGGAGNQPQHF. The chain uses TRBV10-3 and TRBJ1-5, with D possibly TRBD1 on 6 matching bases. From germline, CDR1 is ENHRY and CDR2 SYGVKD. V was trimmed by 3 bases and J by 4 bases, leaving 13 bases between them. The CDR3 is 15 residues long.

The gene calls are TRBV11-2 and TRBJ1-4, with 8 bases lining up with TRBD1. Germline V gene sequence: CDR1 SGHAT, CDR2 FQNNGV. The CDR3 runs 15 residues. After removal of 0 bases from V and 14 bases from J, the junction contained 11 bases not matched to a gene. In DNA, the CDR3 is TGTGCCAGCAGCTTAGAGGTGGGACAGGAGATTGGGCTGTTTTTT. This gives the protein CASSLEVGQEIGLFF.

The CDR3 is CASSEARGVLNQPQHF. In DNA, the CDR3 is TGTGCCAGCAGTGAGGCCCGGGGGGTCCTTAATCAGCCCCAGCATTTT. V and J are TRBV6-1 and TRBJ1-5; D is possibly TRBD1 (5 bases). V was clipped by 3 bases and J by 4 bases, with 16 bases between them. Germline V CDR1 and CDR2: MNHNS, SASEGT. The CDR3 length is 16 residues.

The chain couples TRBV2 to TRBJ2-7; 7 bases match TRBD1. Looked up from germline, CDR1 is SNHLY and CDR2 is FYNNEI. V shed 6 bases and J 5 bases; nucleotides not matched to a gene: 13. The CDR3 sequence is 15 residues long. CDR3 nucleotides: TGTGCCAGCAGCCGTAGGGACAGTATAAAGGACGAGCAGTACTTC. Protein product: CASSRRDSIKDEQYF.

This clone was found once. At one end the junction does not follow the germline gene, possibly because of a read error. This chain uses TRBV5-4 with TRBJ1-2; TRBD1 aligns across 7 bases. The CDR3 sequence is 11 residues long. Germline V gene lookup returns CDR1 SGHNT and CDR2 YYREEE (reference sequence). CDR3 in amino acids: CASSLQGHRIF. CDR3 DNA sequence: TGTGCCAGCAGCTTACAGGGGCACCGGATCTTC.

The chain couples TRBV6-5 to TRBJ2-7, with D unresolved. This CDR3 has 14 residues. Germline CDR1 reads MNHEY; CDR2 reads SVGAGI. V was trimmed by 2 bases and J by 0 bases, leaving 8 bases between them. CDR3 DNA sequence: TGTGCCAGCAGTTACCGAGGACGCTCCTACGAGCAGTACTTC. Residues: CASSYRGRSYEQYF.

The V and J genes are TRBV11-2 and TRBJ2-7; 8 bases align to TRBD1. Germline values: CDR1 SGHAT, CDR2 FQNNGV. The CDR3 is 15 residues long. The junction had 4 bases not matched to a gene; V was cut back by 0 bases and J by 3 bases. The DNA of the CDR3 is TGTGCCAGCAGCTTAGAGGCAGGGGGCTTCTACGAGCAGTACTTC. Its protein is CASSLEAGGFYEQYF.

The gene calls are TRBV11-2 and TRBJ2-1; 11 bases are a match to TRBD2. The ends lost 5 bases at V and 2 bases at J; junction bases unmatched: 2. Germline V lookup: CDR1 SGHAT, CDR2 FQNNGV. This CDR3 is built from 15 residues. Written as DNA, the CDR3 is TGTGCCAGCAGCCTGACTAGCGGGGCCTACAATGAGCAGTTCTTC. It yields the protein CASSLTSGAYNEQFF.

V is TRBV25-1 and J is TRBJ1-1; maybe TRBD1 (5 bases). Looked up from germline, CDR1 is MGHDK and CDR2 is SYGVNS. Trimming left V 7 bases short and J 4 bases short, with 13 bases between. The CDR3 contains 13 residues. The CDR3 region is CASTPGLFTEAFF. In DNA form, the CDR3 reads TGTGCCAGCACCCCGGGACTTTTCACTGAAGCTTTCTTT. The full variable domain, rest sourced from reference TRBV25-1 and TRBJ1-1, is EADIYQTPRYLVIGTGKKITLECSQTMGHDKMYWYQQDPGMELHLIHYSYGVNSTEKGDLSSESTVSRIRTEHFPLTLESARPSHTSQYLCASTPGLFTEAFFGQGTRLTVV.

As DNA, the CDR3 is TGTGCCAGCAGCCCAAGCGGGGGGGTCCATCAGCCCCAGCATTTT. Protein product: CASSPSGGVHQPQHF. The chain carries TRBV28 and TRBJ1-5; perhaps TRBD1 as D (5 bases). V was clipped by 6 bases and J by 5 bases, with 17 bases between them. This CDR3 is 15 amino acids long. The germline V gene has CDR1 MDHEN and CDR2 SYDVKM.

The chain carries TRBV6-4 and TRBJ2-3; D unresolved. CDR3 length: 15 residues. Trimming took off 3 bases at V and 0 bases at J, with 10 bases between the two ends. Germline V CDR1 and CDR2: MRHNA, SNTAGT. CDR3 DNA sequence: TGTGCCAGCAGTGAAGTGCCAGCTAGCACAGATACGCAGTATTTT. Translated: CASSEVPASTDTQYF.

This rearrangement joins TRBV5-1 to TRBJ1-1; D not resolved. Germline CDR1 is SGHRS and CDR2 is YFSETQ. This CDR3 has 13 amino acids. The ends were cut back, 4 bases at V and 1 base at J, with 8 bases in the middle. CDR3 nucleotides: TGCGCCAGCAGCCAAGGAACGAACACTGAAGCTTTCTTT. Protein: CASSQGTNTEAFF.

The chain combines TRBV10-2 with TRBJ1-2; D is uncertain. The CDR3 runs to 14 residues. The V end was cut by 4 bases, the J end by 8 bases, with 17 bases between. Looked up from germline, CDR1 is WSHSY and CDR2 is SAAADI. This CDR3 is CASSGAGFLGGYTF. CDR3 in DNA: TGCGCCAGCAGTGGGGCCGGATTCCTGGGGGGCTACACCTTC.

The CDR3 is CASSLSLAGGSSYNEQFF. CDR3 coding DNA: TGTGCCAGCAGCTTATCACTAGCGGGGGGGAGCTCCTACAATGAGCAGTTCTTC. This chain uses TRBV7-8 with TRBJ2-1, with TRBD2 matching over 13 bases. The CDR3 length is 18 residues. Trimming removed 2 bases from V and 0 bases from J; junction bases left unmatched: 4. Germline V gene sequence: CDR1 SGHVS, CDR2 FQNEAQ.

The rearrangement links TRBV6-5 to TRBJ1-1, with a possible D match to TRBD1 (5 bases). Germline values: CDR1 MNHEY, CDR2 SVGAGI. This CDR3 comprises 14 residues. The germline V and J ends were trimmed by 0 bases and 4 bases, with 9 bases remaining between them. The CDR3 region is CASSYSGVSTEAFF. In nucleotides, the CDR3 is TGTGCCAGCAGTTACTCGGGGGTGAGCACTGAAGCTTTCTTT.